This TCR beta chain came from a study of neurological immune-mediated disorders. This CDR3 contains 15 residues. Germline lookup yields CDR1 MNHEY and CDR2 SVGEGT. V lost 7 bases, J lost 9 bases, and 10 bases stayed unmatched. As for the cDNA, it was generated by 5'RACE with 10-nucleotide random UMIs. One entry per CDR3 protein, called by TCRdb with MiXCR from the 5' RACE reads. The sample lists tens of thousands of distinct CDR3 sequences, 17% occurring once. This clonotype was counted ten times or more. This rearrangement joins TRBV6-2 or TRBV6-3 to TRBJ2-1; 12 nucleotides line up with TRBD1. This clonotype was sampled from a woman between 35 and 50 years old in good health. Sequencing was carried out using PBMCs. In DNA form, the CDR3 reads TGTGCCAGCACCCCTGGCGGGACAGGGGGCGTTGAGCAGTTCTTC. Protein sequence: CASTPGGTGGVEQFF.